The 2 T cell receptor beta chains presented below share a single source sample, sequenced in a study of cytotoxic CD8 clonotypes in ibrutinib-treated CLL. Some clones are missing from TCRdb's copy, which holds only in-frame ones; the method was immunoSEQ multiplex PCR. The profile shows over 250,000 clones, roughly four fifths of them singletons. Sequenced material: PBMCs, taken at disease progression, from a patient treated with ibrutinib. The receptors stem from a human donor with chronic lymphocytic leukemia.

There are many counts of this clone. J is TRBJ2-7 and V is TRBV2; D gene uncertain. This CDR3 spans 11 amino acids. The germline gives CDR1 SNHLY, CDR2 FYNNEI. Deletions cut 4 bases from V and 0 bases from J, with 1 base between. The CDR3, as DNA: TGTGCCAGCAGTGGCTCCTACGAGCAGTACTTC. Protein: CASSGSYEQYF.

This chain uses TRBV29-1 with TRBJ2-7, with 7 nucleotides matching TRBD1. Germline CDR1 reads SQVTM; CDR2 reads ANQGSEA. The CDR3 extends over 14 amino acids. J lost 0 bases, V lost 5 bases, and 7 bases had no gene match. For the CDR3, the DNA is TGCAGCGTTTTAGGGACAGACCTCTCCTACGAGCAGTACTTC. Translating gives CSVLGTDLSYEQYF.